These 27 T cell receptor beta chains came from one sample sequenced in a study of technical replicates of blood from a handful of donors. Sequenced by immunoSEQ multiplex PCR; TCRdb stores in-frame clones only, minus some. The table shows almost 70,000 clones, with roughly 92% occurring only once. Sequencing used T cells isolated from PBMCs. These receptors came from a human donor in good health.

The table lists this clone with a count of one. The rearrangement joins TRBV7-3 to TRBJ2-1, with 8 bases fitting TRBD2. In germline, CDR1 is SGHTA, CDR2 FQGTGA. Trimming cost V 2 bases and J 14 bases; bases outside gene matches: 8. The CDR3 totals 13 residues. The CDR3 loop is CASSLQREGGKFF. The CDR3 nucleotides are TGTGCCAGCAGCTTACAACGGGAGGGCGGGAAGTTCTTC.

This clone turned up a few times. This rearrangement joins TRBV20-1 to TRBJ1-1; D call uncertain. The CDR3 loop spans 10 amino acids. V was shortened by 0 bases and J by 11 bases, with 7 bases between the two germline ends. CDR1 DFQATT and CDR2 SNEGSKA come from the germline V gene (reference sequence). The CDR3 DNA sequence: TGCAGTGCTAGAGAACTAGCGGCTTTCTTT. The encoded protein is CSARELAAFF.

The CDR3 region has the DNA TGCGCCAGCAGCCAATCAACTAGCGGGTCGGTCGAGCAGTACTTC. Protein: CASSQSTSGSVEQYF. The rearrangement joins TRBV4-3 to TRBJ2-7; 9 nucleotides match TRBD2. The CDR3 spans 15 residues. The V gene's germline CDR1 is LGHNA and CDR2 YSLEER. V lost 2 bases to trimming and J lost 6 bases; unmatched junction nucleotides: 8.

V gene TRBV11-3 combines with J gene TRBJ2-5; 7 bases fit TRBD2. J gave up 1 base and V 1 base, and 6 bases lay outside the gene matches. Germline assignment: CDR1 SGHNT and CDR2 YENEEA. The CDR3 spans 16 residues. The CDR3 spells CASSLGGAGFQETQYF. In nucleotides, the CDR3 is TGTGCCAGCAGCTTAGGGGGAGCGGGATTCCAAGAGACCCAGTACTTC.

The V and J genes are TRBV4-3 and TRBJ2-7; D is perhaps TRBD2 (5 bases). CDR1 and CDR2 from the germline V gene are LGHNA and YSLEER. The CDR3 consists of 17 residues. V lost 0 bases to trimming and J lost 2 bases, with 17 bases between them. The CDR3 region has the DNA TGCGCCAGCAGCCAAGAGGGAGCTAGCCGAATACCCTACGAGCAGTACTTC. Residues: CASSQEGASRIPYEQYF.

V is TRBV27 and J is TRBJ2-7; D remains unclear. CDR1 and CDR2 (germline): MNHEY, SMNVEV (reference sequence). Deletions cut 3 bases from V and 3 bases from J, with 12 bases between. The CDR3 length is 14 residues. The CDR3 region has the DNA TGTGCCAGCAGTTTGGGCACGAACGGCTACGAGCAGTACTTC. It specifies CASSLGTNGYEQYF.

The V gene is TRBV19, the J gene TRBJ1-1, with TRBD1 matching 10 bases. There are 17 residues in the CDR3. V was clipped by 10 bases and J by 4 bases; unmatched bases: 18. Germline-derived CDR1 and CDR2 are LNHDA and SQIVND (reference sequence). CDR3 bases: TGTGCCACAAGTCCACTACCCCCTGGGGACAGGGGCACTGAAGCTTTCTTT. Amino acid sequence: CATSPLPPGDRGTEAFF.

This clone was found once. The rearrangement links TRBV30 to TRBJ2-2, with D possibly TRBD2 on 5 matching bases. The V end lost 2 bases, the J end lost 6 bases, and 13 bases lay between the germline ends. CDR3 length: 14 amino acids. Per the germline V gene, CDR1 is GTSNPN and CDR2 is SVGIG (reference sequence). The CDR3 protein is CAWSRGKFPGELFF. The CDR3, as DNA: TGTGCCTGGAGTCGAGGGAAGTTCCCCGGGGAGCTGTTTTTT.

V and J are TRBV29-1 and TRBJ2-5, with D tentatively TRBD2 (6 bases). CDR1 and CDR2 from the germline V gene are SQVTM and ANQGSEA. Trimming shortened V by 3 bases and J by 4 bases, and 15 bases separated the two germline ends. The CDR3 is 14 amino acids. CDR3 nucleotide sequence: TGCAGCGTTGAGGAGGGCAGGGTGGGAGAGACCCAGTACTTC. This encodes CSVEEGRVGETQYF.

V usage is TRBV7-7 and J usage is TRBJ2-1, with TRBD2 matching 7 bases. The V and J ends lost 5 bases and 2 bases, in that order; junction bases with no gene match: 18. This CDR3 contains 19 residues. The germline CDR1 and CDR2 sequences are SSHAT and FNYEAQ (reference sequence). The DNA for the CDR3 is TGTGCCAGCAGCCGAGGGGTCTTGAGGGAGGGCCCACCCTACAATGAGCAGTTCTTC. This translates into CASSRGVLREGPPYNEQFF. The variable domain in full, with the rest retrieved from reference TRBV7-7 and TRBJ2-1, is GAGVSQSPRYKVTKRGQDVTLRCDPISSHATLYWYQQALGQGPEFLTYFNYEAQPDKSGLPSDRFSAERPEGSISTLTIQRTEQRDSAMYRCASSRGVLREGPPYNEQFFGPGTRLTVL.

This chain links TRBV18 with TRBJ2-2; possible D gene TRBD2, 5 bases. With 6 bases removed from V and 5 bases from J, the gap between germline ends came to 10 bases. The CDR3 is 13 amino acids. Germline V lookup: CDR1 KGHSH, CDR2 LQKENI. CDR3 amino acids: CASSPRVTGELFF. In nucleotides, the CDR3 is TGTGCCAGCTCCCCGAGGGTAACCGGGGAGCTGTTTTTT.

This sequence joins TRBV5-1 and TRBJ1-1; D call uncertain. CDR1 is SGHRS, CDR2 YFSETQ, per germline. Trimming took off 6 bases at V and 0 bases at J, with 12 bases between the two ends. This CDR3 contains 14 residues. CDR3 sequence: CASNLAGVNTEAFF. The CDR3 region has the DNA TGCGCCAGCAACCTCGCGGGAGTGAACACTGAAGCTTTCTTT. Looking up the rest from reference TRBV5-1 and TRBJ1-1 gives the full variable domain: KAGVTQTPRYLIKTRGQQVTLSCSPISGHRSVSWYQQTPGQGLQFLFEYFSETQRNKGNFPGRFSGRQFSNSRSEMNVSTLELGDSALYLCASNLAGVNTEAFFGQGTRLTVV.

The chain uses TRBV29-1 and TRBJ1-1, with unresolved D. This CDR3 is 14 amino acids long. V gave up 1 base and J gave up 1 base, with 10 bases separating them. Looked up from germline, CDR1 is SQVTM and CDR2 is ANQGSEA. This CDR3 reads CSVEVPAENTEAFF. CDR3 DNA sequence: TGCAGCGTTGAAGTCCCCGCAGAGAACACTGAAGCTTTCTTT.

The CDR3, as DNA: TGTGCCAGCAGCTTAGGACTGTCCAATGAGCAGTTCTTC. This codes for CASSLGLSNEQFF. The rearrangement joins TRBV11-2 to TRBJ2-1; D is uncertain. This CDR3 has 13 residues. Germline CDR1 and CDR2: SGHAT and FQNNGV. Trimming took off 1 base at V and 6 bases at J, with 7 bases between the two ends. Filled out from reference TRBV11-2 and TRBJ2-1, the complete variable domain reads EAGVAQSPRYKIIEKRQSVAFWCNPISGHATLYWYQQILGQGPKLLIQFQNNGVVDDSQLPKDRFSAERLKGVDSTLKIQPAKLEDSAVYLCASSLGLSNEQFFGPGTRLTVL.

This chain links TRBV28 with TRBJ1-2, with D possibly matching TRBD1 (5 bases). The CDR3 sequence is 15 residues long. Germline values: CDR1 MDHEN, CDR2 SYDVKM. Trimming pared 4 bases from V and 3 bases from J, leaving 15 bases between. The CDR3 region is CASSSTGTEDYGYTF. As DNA, the CDR3 is TGTGCCAGCAGTTCTACCGGGACTGAGGACTATGGCTACACCTTC.

The chain uses TRBV5-1 and TRBJ2-3; D perhaps matches TRBD1 (5 bases). Germline lookup yields CDR1 SGHRS and CDR2 YFSETQ. This CDR3 region has 15 residues. V was shortened by 1 base and J by 0 bases, with 9 bases between the two germline ends. The CDR3 nucleotides are TGCGCCAGCAGCTTGTATCCAGGGAGCACAGATACGCAGTATTTT. This translates into CASSLYPGSTDTQYF.

The chain combines TRBV28 with TRBJ1-5; D gene ambiguous. Germline V gene lookup returns CDR1 MDHEN and CDR2 SYDVKM. This CDR3 is 17 amino acids long. V lost 3 bases and J lost 0, with 15 bases in between. As DNA, the CDR3 is TGTGCCAGCAGTTTTACTCGATTGGGAGATAGCAATCAGCCCCAGCATTTT. Translation gives CASSFTRLGDSNQPQHF.

J is TRBJ1-2 and V is TRBV15; 10 bases agree with TRBD1. Germline CDR1 and CDR2: LNHNV and YYDKDF (reference sequence). The trim removed 5 bases at V and 4 bases at J, leaving 7 bases unmatched. The CDR3 extends over 15 amino acids. For the CDR3, the DNA is TGTGCCACCAGCGGACCGGGACAGGGGCCCTATGGCTACACCTTC. This gives the protein CATSGPGQGPYGYTF.

The rearrangement joins TRBV4-3 to TRBJ2-5; TRBD2 might be the D (5 bases). Germline V CDR1 and CDR2: LGHNA, YSLEER. The CDR3 length is 15 residues. Trimming took off 1 base at V and 2 bases at J, with 11 bases between the two ends. CDR3 in amino acids: CASSQAPGFQETQYF. Written as DNA, the CDR3 is TGCGCCAGCAGCCAAGCGCCGGGGTTTCAAGAGACCCAGTACTTC.

The chain has TRBV5-1 and TRBJ2-1; 11 bases agree with TRBD2. Trimming cost V 0 bases and J 9 bases; bases outside gene matches: 5. The CDR3 is 15 amino acids. Germline V CDR1 and CDR2: SGHRS, YFSETQ. DNA of the CDR3: TGCGCCAGCAGCTTGGACCTAGCGGGAGGAGGTGAGCAGTTCTTC. As protein: CASSLDLAGGGEQFF.

J is TRBJ1-1 and V is TRBV5-1, with 9 positions matching TRBD1. CDR1 is SGHRS, CDR2 YFSETQ, per germline. The CDR3 loop spans 12 amino acids. V was clipped by 8 bases and J by 4 bases; unmatched bases: 3. Written as DNA, the CDR3 is TGCGCCAGAGGACAGGGGCCCACTGAAGCTTTCTTT. Amino acids: CARGQGPTEAFF.

The chain combines TRBV5-1 with TRBJ2-5; 9 bases map to TRBD1. The CDR3 spans 15 residues. Germline CDR1 and CDR2: SGHRS and YFSETQ. With V trimmed by 2 bases and J by 2 bases, 4 bases remained unmatched. Written as DNA, the CDR3 is TGCGCCAGCAGCTTAATGGGACAGGGACAAGAGACCCAGTACTTC. Translation gives CASSLMGQGQETQYF.

This clone was seen more than once but under ten times. The gene calls are TRBV10-2 and TRBJ1-1, with TRBD1 as a possible D gene (6 bases). Trimming pared 4 bases from V and 1 base from J, leaving 10 bases between. The CDR3 is 14 residues long. Per germline, CDR1 WSHSY and CDR2 SAAADI. CDR3 amino acids: CASSGETGNTEAFF. The CDR3 nucleotides are TGCGCCAGCAGTGGAGAGACAGGGAACACTGAAGCTTTCTTT.

The chain employs TRBV6-6 and TRBJ2-1; a weak D match, TRBD1 (6 bases). The germline V and J ends were trimmed by 2 bases and 4 bases, with 9 bases remaining between them. The CDR3 consists of 14 residues. Germline V lookup: CDR1 MNHNY, CDR2 SVGAGI (reference sequence). The CDR3 here is CASSYADSYNEQFF. The CDR3 region has the DNA TGTGCCAGCAGTTACGCGGACAGTTACAATGAGCAGTTCTTC.

The chain uses TRBV13 and TRBJ2-7; D is ambiguous. With 1 base removed from V and 2 bases from J, the gap between germline ends came to 12 bases. There are 15 residues in the CDR3. The germline CDR1 and CDR2 sequences are PRHDT and FYEKMQ (reference sequence). CDR3 amino acids: CASSLASQPPYEQYF. CDR3 bases: TGTGCCAGCAGCTTAGCCTCACAGCCTCCCTACGAGCAGTACTTC.

In its sample, this clone was seen once. The V gene is TRBV4-1, the J gene TRBJ2-7; TRBD2 matches at 7 bases. The CDR3 spans 15 residues. Trimming at V came to 4 bases and at J to 1 base, leaving 7 bases not matched to a gene. Germline V CDR1 and CDR2: MGHRA, YSYEKL. The CDR3 spells CASSPRGGRSYEQYF. The CDR3 DNA follows: TGCGCCAGCAGCCCCCGGGGAGGGCGATCCTACGAGCAGTACTTC.

The V and J genes are TRBV6-4 and TRBJ2-3; 11 bases line up with TRBD2. The germline V gene encodes CDR1 MRHNA and CDR2 SNTAGT. The length of the CDR3 is 17 residues. V shed 2 bases, J shed 2 bases, and the junction held 6 bases outside the gene matches. CDR3 sequence: CASSDPGTSGITDTQYF. Written as DNA, the CDR3 is TGTGCCAGCAGTGACCCGGGGACTAGCGGCATCACAGATACGCAGTATTTT.